One and the same sample provided the 15 T cell receptor beta chains below, sequenced in a study of somatic mutations in cytotoxic T cells in rheumatoid arthritis. Sequencing was performed with immunoSEQ multiplex PCR; in TCRdb, only in-frame clones are kept and a portion is missing. In the table there are 27,000 or so clones, approximately 86% of which are singletons. The sequencing sample was made of CD8+ T cells sorted from blood. The receptor source for this set is an adult with rheumatoid arthritis.

The chain carries TRBV13 and TRBJ2-1, with 9 bases lining up with TRBD1. Germline V gene lookup returns CDR1 PRHDT and CDR2 FYEKMQ (reference sequence). This CDR3 region has 16 residues. V trimming: 4 bases; J trimming: 5 bases; junction bases outside the gene matches: 9. CDR3 sequence: CASSSPGQGSDNEQFF. The CDR3 DNA reads as TGTGCCAGCAGCTCTCCGGGACAGGGCTCAGACAATGAGCAGTTCTTC.

This CDR3 is CASSSSGGAAGELFF. DNA of the CDR3: TGTGCCAGCAGTTCTAGCGGGGGTGCGGCCGGGGAGCTGTTTTTT. The V call is TRBV6-6, the J call TRBJ2-2; TRBD2 agrees at 10 bases. After removal of 4 bases from V and 6 bases from J, the junction contained 5 bases not matched to a gene. Germline CDR1 and CDR2: MNHNY and SVGAGI (reference sequence). This CDR3 contains 15 residues.

This sequence joins TRBV11-3 and TRBJ2-1; TRBD1 matches 7 bases. The V gene end was trimmed by 5 bases and the J gene end by 4 bases; junction bases not matched to a gene: 8. The CDR3 consists of 15 residues. Germline lookup yields CDR1 SGHNT and CDR2 YENEEA. CDR3 sequence: CASSPGTVLYNEQFF. CDR3 in DNA: TGTGCCAGCAGCCCCGGGACAGTTCTATACAATGAGCAGTTCTTC.

The chain is built from TRBV14 and TRBJ2-1, with D tentatively TRBD2 (5 bases). V lost 0 bases to trimming and J lost 4 bases, with 13 bases between them. Germline V gene lookup returns CDR1 SGHDN and CDR2 FVKESK. The CDR3 covers 16 residues. The CDR3 DNA follows: TGTGCCAGCAGCCAAGAACGGGGTCTCATTTACAATGAGCAGTTCTTC. This gives the protein CASSQERGLIYNEQFF.

This chain links TRBV29-1 with TRBJ2-7; no definite D call. The ends were cut back, 2 bases at V and 3 bases at J, with 8 bases in the middle. The germline CDR1 and CDR2 sequences are SQVTM and ANQGSEA. The CDR3 consists of 12 residues. The CDR3 DNA sequence: TGCAGCGTTGAAAATCACTACTACGAGCAGTACTTC. As protein: CSVENHYYEQYF.

The chain is built from TRBV5-1 and TRBJ2-7; D unclear. The germline V gene encodes CDR1 SGHRS and CDR2 YFSETQ. V was clipped by 4 bases and J by 9 bases, with 8 bases between them. There are 10 residues in the CDR3. The CDR3 DNA reads TGCGCCAGCAGCCCTCTGGGGCAGTACTTC. Protein: CASSPLGQYF.

The chain joins TRBV5-1 to TRBJ2-7; 9 bases line up with TRBD1. The germline CDR1 and CDR2 sequences are SGHRS and YFSETQ. The J segment lost 1 base and the V segment lost 7 bases, leaving 6 bases of the junction unmatched. The CDR3 sequence is 14 residues long. CDR3 nucleotides: TGCGCCAGCGGAACCGGGACAGGGTCCTACGAGCAGTACTTC. Translated: CASGTGTGSYEQYF.

The chain is built from TRBV7-2 and TRBJ2-1; TRBD2 matches at 7 bases. V shed 5 bases, J shed 4 bases, and the junction held 11 bases outside the gene matches. Germline V gene sequence: CDR1 SGHTA, CDR2 FQGNSA. The CDR3 is made up of 16 amino acids. The CDR3 reads CASSPDTGTIYNEQFF. The CDR3 coding sequence is TGTGCCAGCAGCCCTGACACGGGGACTATATACAATGAGCAGTTCTTC.

The chain couples TRBV5-4 to TRBJ2-5; D call uncertain. Trimming cost V 1 base and J 5 bases, with 15 bases left between them. Per the germline V gene, CDR1 is SGHNT and CDR2 is YYREEE (reference sequence). The CDR3 is 15 residues long. CDR3 in amino acids: CASSLLADVHETQYF. The DNA for the CDR3 is TGTGCCAGCAGCTTGTTGGCAGATGTCCATGAGACCCAGTACTTC.

This clone came up once. The chain has TRBV2 and TRBJ2-5; 9 bases are a match to TRBD1. The CDR3 consists of 15 residues. V shed 6 bases, J shed 1 base, and the junction held 6 bases outside the gene matches. The germline V gene encodes CDR1 SNHLY and CDR2 FYNNEI. The CDR3 coding sequence is TGTGCCAGCAGGGACAGGGGAGCCTCCCAAGAGACCCAGTACTTC. Translation gives CASRDRGASQETQYF.

The chain combines TRBV27 with TRBJ2-1; 11 bases are shared with TRBD1. Unmatched junction bases numbered 9, after V lost 1 base and J lost 4 bases. The length of the CDR3 is 18 residues. Germline V gives CDR1 MNHEY, CDR2 SMNVEV (reference sequence). This CDR3 is CASSLFPLGTGGYNEQFF. The CDR3 nucleotides are TGTGCCAGCAGTTTATTTCCCCTTGGGACAGGGGGGTACAATGAGCAGTTCTTC.

The chain employs TRBV5-1 and TRBJ1-2, with D perhaps TRBD1 (6 bases). Deletions cut 5 bases from V and 0 bases from J, with 14 bases between. CDR3 size: 15 residues. Germline V gene lookup returns CDR1 SGHRS and CDR2 YFSETQ. The CDR3 nucleotides are TGCGCCAGCAGTTCTAGCAGGGGAGCTAACTATGGCTACACCTTC. Translation: CASSSSRGANYGYTF.

The chain uses TRBV5-1 and TRBJ2-5, with D unresolved. The V gene lost 0 bases and the J gene lost 4 bases, with 10 bases spanning the gap. CDR1 and CDR2 from the germline V gene are SGHRS and YFSETQ. This CDR3 comprises 14 residues. The CDR3 DNA sequence: TGCGCCAGCAGCTTGGAGGGCCTAACAGAGACCCAGTACTTC. Protein sequence: CASSLEGLTETQYF.

The chain employs TRBV30 and TRBJ1-6; 7 bases line up with TRBD1. V lost 2 bases and J lost 7; bases outside the gene matches: 5. CDR3 size: 14 residues. Germline CDR1 GTSNPN, CDR2 SVGIG (reference sequence). DNA of the CDR3: TGTGCCTGGAGTCCGGGCAGGGGGAATTCACCCCTCCACTTT. Translating gives CAWSPGRGNSPLHF.

V usage is TRBV6-6 and J usage is TRBJ2-1, with D possibly TRBD2 on 5 matching bases. Per the germline V gene, CDR1 is MNHNY and CDR2 is SVGAGI (reference sequence). V dropped 5 bases and J dropped 5 bases, with 10 bases sitting between them. This CDR3 is built from 13 residues. CDR3 nucleotides: TGTGCCAGCAGTACTAGATTAAACAATGAGCAGTTCTTC. Translation: CASSTRLNNEQFF.